Detailed here is one T cell receptor beta chain. This specimen comes from a study of blood T cell repertoires in COVID-19. This CDR3 is built from 15 residues. V lost 5 bases and J 2 bases, leaving 16 bases between the germline ends. Germline loops: CDR1 MNHEY, CDR2 SVGEGT. Clones were read by immunoSEQ multiplex PCR, and TCRdb kept only the in-frame ones, dropping some. The sample includes around 120,000 clones, about 86% of them seen just once. The sequence was collected from a woman in her 50s who had recovered from COVID-19. Sequencing used PBMCs or T cells enriched from blood (not recorded which). The rearrangement links TRBV6-2 or TRBV6-3 to TRBJ2-7, with TRBD1 as a possible D gene (6 bases). The CDR3: CASSGRGSRAYEQYF. As DNA, the CDR3 is TGTGCCAGCAGTGGCAGGGGATCGAGAGCCTACGAGCAGTACTTC.